The 20 T cell receptor beta chains below all came from one sample that was sequenced in a study of Tregs in tolerant kidney transplant recipients. The assay was immunoSEQ multiplex PCR, and TCRdb's table has in-frame clones only and misses some. The data contain about 88,000 clones, around nine tenths of them singletons. Sequencing was performed on CD8+ T cells from blood. Every receptor here comes from a human donor in good health.

The count of this clone is one. The J gene is TRBJ1-2, the V gene TRBV2, with 7 bases that match TRBD1. V lost 5 bases, J lost 7 bases, and 13 bases stayed unmatched. The CDR3 contains 15 residues. Germline V lookup: CDR1 SNHLY, CDR2 FYNNEI. The CDR3 loop reads CASSPPTGMASGYTF. For the CDR3, the DNA is TGTGCCAGCAGTCCCCCGACAGGGATGGCGTCTGGCTACACCTTC.

This chain uses TRBV19 with TRBJ1-5; the D is unclear. Germline-derived CDR1 and CDR2 are LNHDA and SQIVND (reference sequence). V dropped 1 base and J dropped 7 bases, with 8 bases sitting between them. This CDR3 contains 13 residues. In DNA, the CDR3 is TGTGCCAGTAGTATAGGGGCCTTCCAGCCCCAGCATTTT. This translates into CASSIGAFQPQHF. The entire variable domain, with the rest obtained from reference TRBV19 and TRBJ1-5, is as follows: DGGITQSPKYLFRKEGQNVTLSCEQNLNHDAMYWYRQDPGQGLRLIYYSQIVNDFQKGDIAEGYSVSREKKESFPLTVTSAQKNPTAFYLCASSIGAFQPQHFGDGTRLSIL.

This clone occurred a few times. The V call is TRBV7-2, the J call TRBJ2-5, with TRBD1 matching over 10 bases. Trimming cost V 5 bases and J 0 bases; bases outside gene matches: 6. The CDR3 extends over 16 amino acids. The V gene's germline CDR1 is SGHTA and CDR2 FQGNSA. The CDR3 sequence is CASSTPGTGDQETQYF. The CDR3 DNA sequence: TGTGCCAGCAGCACCCCCGGGACAGGGGACCAAGAGACCCAGTACTTC.

V is TRBV7-6 and J is TRBJ1-1; 10 bases are a match to TRBD1. With 3 bases clipped from V and 3 bases from J, the junction kept 1 base outside the gene matches. CDR1 SGHVS and CDR2 FNYEAQ come from the germline V gene. This CDR3 has 14 amino acids. CDR3 protein: CASSLGTGDTEAFF. Written as DNA, the CDR3 is TGTGCCAGCAGCTTGGGGACAGGGGACACTGAAGCTTTCTTT. Full variable domain (missing parts from reference TRBV7-6 and TRBJ1-1): GAGVSQSPRYKVTKRGQDVALRCDPISGHVSLYWYRQALGQGPEFLTYFNYEAQQDKSGLPNDRFSAERPEGSISTLTIQRTEQRDSAMYRCASSLGTGDTEAFFGQGTRLTVV.

This clone has more than one count but fewer than ten. The rearrangement links TRBV7-9 to TRBJ1-3; no clear D gene. Germline CDR1 reads SEHNR; CDR2 reads FQNEAQ (reference sequence). The CDR3 has 14 amino acids. V dropped 5 bases and J dropped 2 bases, with 10 bases sitting between them. CDR3 nucleotide sequence: TGTGCCAGCAGCCCAACAGCGACTGGAAACACCATATATTTT. Its translation is CASSPTATGNTIYF.

The rearrangement links TRBV4-2 to TRBJ1-3; D remains unclear. The length of the CDR3 is 16 residues. Trimming removed 0 bases from V and 1 base from J, with 10 bases in between. Per the germline V gene, CDR1 is LGHNA and CDR2 is YNFKEQ. This CDR3 is CASSQDPAGSGNTIYF. In DNA form, the CDR3 reads TGTGCCAGCAGCCAAGATCCGGCAGGATCTGGAAACACCATATATTTT.

The sample holds a few counts of this clone. The J gene is TRBJ1-2, the V gene TRBV27, with a possible D match to TRBD1 (6 bases). The CDR3 runs to 15 residues. Per germline, CDR1 MNHEY and CDR2 SMNVEV (reference sequence). V lost 4 bases to trimming and J lost 4 bases, with 16 bases between them. CDR3: CASSWAAGGGYGYTF. For the CDR3, the DNA is TGTGCCAGCAGTTGGGCAGCAGGAGGGGGCTATGGCTACACCTTC.

CDR3 loop: CASSLGQGATSNQPQHF. CDR3 DNA sequence: TGTGCCAGCAGTTTAGGCCAGGGGGCGACTAGCAATCAGCCCCAGCATTTT. The V gene is TRBV27, the J gene TRBJ1-5; TRBD1 matches at 8 bases. The V segment lost 2 bases and the J segment 0 bases; nucleotides outside the gene matches: 6. Germline-derived CDR1 and CDR2 are MNHEY and SMNVEV (reference sequence). The CDR3 spans 17 residues.

The genes are TRBV7-9 and TRBJ2-7; 7 nucleotides line up with TRBD1. Germline V gene lookup returns CDR1 SEHNR and CDR2 FQNEAQ (reference sequence). V shed 5 bases, J shed 2 bases, and the junction held 6 bases outside the gene matches. The CDR3 extends over 14 amino acids. The CDR3 bases are TGTGCCAGCAGCCCCAGGGACAGAGCCTACGAGCAGTACTTC. Its translation: CASSPRDRAYEQYF.

This chain connects TRBV25-1 to TRBJ2-1, with TRBD2 matching 8 bases. V was clipped by 1 base and J by 4 bases; unmatched bases: 3. CDR1 MGHDK and CDR2 SYGVNS come from the germline V gene. The CDR3 contains 15 residues. The CDR3 loop is CASSEFSGIYNEQFF. The CDR3, as DNA: TGTGCCAGCAGTGAATTTAGCGGGATTTACAATGAGCAGTTCTTC.

V gene TRBV12-5 combines with J gene TRBJ2-5; 12 bases are shared with TRBD2. The CDR3 has 15 residues. V lost 2 bases, J lost 5 bases, and 3 bases stayed unmatched. CDR1 LGHNT and CDR2 FRNRAP come from the germline V gene. The CDR3 region is CASGLSSGRVETQYF. Written as DNA, the CDR3 is TGTGCTAGTGGTTTGTCTAGCGGGAGGGTGGAGACCCAGTACTTC.

The table lists this clone with a count of one. The chain employs TRBV7-2 and TRBJ1-2; 9 nucleotides align to TRBD1. V lost 1 base to trimming and J lost 6 bases; unmatched junction nucleotides: 6. The germline CDR1 and CDR2 sequences are SGHTA and FQGNSA. This CDR3 comprises 15 residues. CDR3 sequence: CASSLDHRTGDGYTF. CDR3 nucleotide sequence: TGTGCCAGCAGCTTAGACCACAGGACAGGGGATGGCTACACCTTC.

V gene TRBV13 combines with J gene TRBJ2-7; unclear D gene. The CDR3 length is 12 residues. With 0 bases removed from V and 6 bases from J, the gap between germline ends came to 6 bases. From germline, CDR1 is PRHDT and CDR2 FYEKMQ (reference sequence). CDR3 loop: CASSLGVGEQYF. As DNA, the CDR3 is TGTGCCAGCAGCTTAGGGGTGGGCGAGCAGTACTTC.

The V and J genes are TRBV5-4 and TRBJ1-1; no clear D. Germline CDR1 SGHNT, CDR2 YYREEE (reference sequence). The CDR3 has 17 residues. The germline V and J ends were trimmed by 1 base and 1 base, with 17 bases remaining between them. CDR3 amino acids: CASSLKGGLTRNTEAFF. In nucleotides, the CDR3 is TGTGCCAGCAGCTTGAAGGGAGGTCTGACTCGGAACACTGAAGCTTTCTTT.

The V and J genes are TRBV7-9 and TRBJ2-7, with D possibly being TRBD2 (6 bases). The germline V gene encodes CDR1 SEHNR and CDR2 FQNEAQ (reference sequence). Trimming removed 2 bases from V and 7 bases from J, with 12 bases in between. This CDR3 comprises 13 residues. The CDR3 sequence: CASSLLAVTEQYF. CDR3 sequence (DNA): TGTGCCAGCAGCTTATTAGCGGTGACAGAGCAGTACTTC. The complete variable domain, with remaining parts taken from reference TRBV7-9 and TRBJ2-7, reads DTGVSQNPRHKITKRGQNVTFRCDPISEHNRLYWYRQTLGQGPEFLTYFQNEAQLEKSRLLSDRFSAERPKGSFSTLEIQRTEQGDSAMYLCASSLLAVTEQYFGPGTRLTVT.

This chain links TRBV7-8 with TRBJ2-3; possibly TRBD2 for D (6 bases). The V end lost 3 bases, the J end lost 5 bases, and 12 bases lay between the germline ends. Germline-derived CDR1 and CDR2 are SGHVS and FQNEAQ. CDR3 length equals 14 residues. The CDR3 sequence: CASSFLGGKDTQYF. Written as DNA, the CDR3 is TGTGCCAGCAGCTTTTTGGGGGGTAAAGATACGCAGTATTTT.

This chain links TRBV5-6 with TRBJ2-7; perhaps TRBD2 as D (6 bases). In germline, CDR1 is SGHDT, CDR2 YYEEEE. The V end was cut by 3 bases, the J end by 2 bases, with 6 bases between. CDR3 length: 12 residues. The CDR3 loop is CASSSGAYEQYF. For the CDR3, the DNA is TGTGCCAGCAGCTCGGGGGCCTACGAGCAGTACTTC. The full variable domain, in which reference TRBV5-6 and TRBJ2-7 provide the parts outside the CDR3, is DAGVTQSPTHLIKTRGQQVTLRCSPKSGHDTVSWYQQALGQGPQFIFQYYEEEERQRGNFPDRFSGHQFPNYSSELNVNALLLGDSALYLCASSSGAYEQYFGPGTRLTVT.

V and J are TRBV4-1 and TRBJ2-3; 8 bases are shared with TRBD2. Germline assignment: CDR1 MGHRA and CDR2 YSYEKL. J gave up 5 bases and V 4 bases, and 14 bases lay outside the gene matches. The CDR3 length is 17 residues. The CDR3: CASSRQGPAGAIDTQYF. In nucleotides, the CDR3 is TGCGCCAGCAGCCGCCAGGGCCCAGCGGGAGCTATAGATACGCAGTATTTT.

V and J are TRBV7-9 and TRBJ2-1; 7 bases line up with TRBD2. The germline V gene has CDR1 SEHNR and CDR2 FQNEAQ (reference sequence). Trimming removed 5 bases from V and 4 bases from J; junction bases left unmatched: 11. The CDR3 sequence is 16 residues long. The CDR3 DNA is TGTGCCAGCAGCCTAGGACTAGGTCCGGATTACAATGAGCAGTTCTTC. Its protein is CASSLGLGPDYNEQFF.

The V and J genes are TRBV7-9 and TRBJ2-3; 7 nucleotides agree with TRBD2. Germline V CDR1 and CDR2: SEHNR, FQNEAQ (reference sequence). There are 13 residues in the CDR3. The V segment lost 4 bases and the J segment 3 bases; nucleotides outside the gene matches: 1. The CDR3 region has the DNA TGTGCCAGCAGCTGGGGGGGAACAGATACGCAGTATTTT. Protein sequence: CASSWGGTDTQYF.